What follows are 24 T cell receptor beta chains derived from one specimen sequenced in a study of regulatory T cells in long-lasting Graves disease. The time point was: persistent/refractory GD, antithyroid drugs over 5 years with positive TRAb. TCR sequences were obtained from RNA taken from PBMCs. Investigators prepared the TCR beta libraries by applying iRepertoire HTBI primers and Arm-PCR of CDR3 regions. TCRdb re-called the multiplex PCR reads through MiXCR, storing one row per CDR3 protein. The repertoire consists of more than 300,000 distinct CDR3 sequences, with approximately 23% occurring once and the leading ten covering around 30%. The source material was peripheral blood mononuclear cells (PBMCs), sampled when the disease was refractory, from a patient treated with antithyroid drugs. These receptors originate from a woman aged 40 to 50 with Graves disease.

This clonotype was counted ten times or more. V usage is TRBV12-3 or TRBV12-4 and J usage is TRBJ2-7; TRBD1 matches at 7 bases. V lost 3 bases to trimming and J lost 5 bases; unmatched junction nucleotides: 16. The length of the CDR3 is 17 residues. CDR3 in DNA: TGTGCCAGCAGTTTTGTCCCGACAGGGACCACCAAAGACGAGCAGTACTTC. This translates into CASSFVPTGTTKDEQYF.

This chain uses TRBV12-3 or TRBV12-4 with TRBJ2-1; no definite D call. The CDR3 contains 14 residues. V was pared by 5 bases and J by 3 bases, with 11 bases between. The CDR3 coding sequence is TGTGCCAGCAGTCCAGGAAACATCTACAATGAGCAGTTCTTC. It translates to CASSPGNIYNEQFF.

The chain is built from TRBV5-1 and TRBJ2-1, with D uncertain. This CDR3 contains 16 residues. The ends were cut back, 4 bases at V and 0 bases at J, with 14 bases in the middle. CDR1 is SGHRS and CDR2 is YFSETQ in the germline V gene. As DNA, the CDR3 is TGCGCCAGCAGCACCCCCGTGTGGGGCTCCTACAATGAGCAGTTCTTC. Translation gives CASSTPVWGSYNEQFF.

This clonotype has a handful of counts. The chain recombines TRBV6-1 with TRBJ2-4; 14 nucleotides match TRBD2. Germline CDR1 reads MNHNS; CDR2 reads SASEGT. V dropped 6 bases and J dropped 0; count of bases not matched to a gene: 7. This CDR3 has 18 amino acids. The CDR3: CASSNGLAGGLAKNIQYF. Written as DNA, the CDR3 is TGTGCCAGCAGCAATGGACTAGCGGGAGGACTAGCCAAAAACATTCAGTACTTC.

This clonotype was observed many times. This rearrangement joins TRBV20-1 to TRBJ2-5, with D possibly being TRBD2 (6 bases). The length of the CDR3 is 16 residues. Per germline, CDR1 DFQATT and CDR2 SNEGSKA (reference sequence). Trimming left V 3 bases short and J 5 bases short, with 22 bases between. The CDR3, as DNA: TGCAGTGCTAGTTGGGCAGTTTGGGCGGGAATCGAGACCCAGTACTTC. This sequence encodes CSASWAVWAGIETQYF.

This clonotype was seen a handful of times. The V call is TRBV4-1, the J call TRBJ1-4, with D possibly being TRBD1 (5 bases). Looked up from germline, CDR1 is MGHRA and CDR2 is YSYEKL. Trimming took 1 base from V and 8 from J, leaving 23 bases between them. The CDR3 is made up of 18 amino acids. DNA of the CDR3: TGCGCCAGCAGCCAAGCCTTTTTGGTGGGACCTGCAAAAGAAAAACTGTTTTTT. It codes for CASSQAFLVGPAKEKLFF.

This chain uses TRBV6-1 with TRBJ2-7, with TRBD2 matching 10 bases. CDR1 is MNHNS, CDR2 SASEGT, per germline. Unmatched junction bases numbered 8, after V lost 7 bases and J lost 8 bases. CDR3 length: 13 amino acids. The CDR3 region has the DNA TGTGCCAGCACTAGCGGGAGTTCCGACAAGCAGTACTTC. This sequence encodes CASTSGSSDKQYF.

The chain is built from TRBV20-1 and TRBJ2-2; D uncertain. The V and J ends lost 5 bases and 4 bases respectively, with 23 bases between them. CDR1 is DFQATT and CDR2 is SNEGSKA in the germline V gene (reference sequence). This CDR3 contains 17 residues. The CDR3 loop reads CSAAPLLQVAGTGELFF. The CDR3 coding sequence is TGCAGTGCTGCCCCGCTTCTCCAGGTTGCTGGCACCGGGGAGCTGTTTTTT.

This rearrangement joins TRBV12-3 or TRBV12-4 to TRBJ2-1, with no clear D. This CDR3 region has 14 residues. V shed 3 bases and J shed 3 bases, with 9 bases lying between them. The CDR3 DNA follows: TGTGCCAGCAGTTTTTTGACCTTCTACAATGAGCAGTTCTTC. This sequence encodes CASSFLTFYNEQFF.

This clonotype was seen ten or more times. The V call is TRBV6-2 or TRBV6-3, the J call TRBJ1-1; D is perhaps TRBD1 (5 bases). There are 19 residues in the CDR3. Germline lookup yields CDR1 MNHEY and CDR2 SVGEGT. Trimming pared 4 bases from V and 4 bases from J, leaving 28 bases between. The CDR3 sequence is CASSWSGFEARAVSTEAFF. As DNA, the CDR3 is TGTGCCAGCAGTTGGTCCGGATTTGAGGCCAGGGCGGTGAGCACTGAAGCTTTCTTT.

The chain couples TRBV28 to TRBJ2-1; 7 bases map to TRBD1. The CDR3 has 14 amino acids. Germline lookup yields CDR1 MDHEN and CDR2 SYDVKM. V was clipped by 7 bases and J by 2 bases; unmatched bases: 5. In nucleotides, the CDR3 is TGTGCCAGCAAGGAGACAGGGCCCTACAATGAGCAGTTCTTC. Its protein product is CASKETGPYNEQFF. The full variable domain, in which reference TRBV28 and TRBJ2-1 provide the parts outside the CDR3, is DVKVTQSSRYLVKRTGEKVFLECVQDMDHENMFWYRQDPGLGLRLIYFSYDVKMKEKGDIPEGYSVSREKKERFSLILESASTNQTSMYLCASKETGPYNEQFFGPGTRLTVL.

This clonotype was counted between two and nine times. The genes are TRBV20-1 and TRBJ2-1; 7 bases match TRBD2. From germline, CDR1 is DFQATT and CDR2 SNEGSKA (reference sequence). This CDR3 contains 16 residues. V shed 6 bases, J shed 7 bases, and the junction held 18 bases outside the gene matches. The CDR3 is CSARRAGDARWNEQFF. CDR3 coding DNA: TGCAGTGCGCGACGCGCGGGAGATGCGCGTTGGAATGAGCAGTTCTTC.

Many counts were recorded for this clonotype. The J gene is TRBJ1-5, the V gene TRBV28; 9 nucleotides match TRBD1. Germline lookup yields CDR1 MDHEN and CDR2 SYDVKM. The CDR3 is 17 residues long. V lost 6 bases and J lost 0; bases outside the gene matches: 9. The chain's CDR3 is CASRPGTGKYSNQPQHF. Written as DNA, the CDR3 is TGTGCCAGCAGACCCGGGACAGGGAAATATAGCAATCAGCCCCAGCATTTT.

Many counts were recorded for this clonotype. The chain combines TRBV20-1 with TRBJ2-7; D perhaps matches TRBD2 (5 bases). Germline values: CDR1 DFQATT, CDR2 SNEGSKA (reference sequence). Trimming removed 6 bases from V and 4 bases from J, with 10 bases in between. The CDR3 consists of 11 residues. DNA of the CDR3: TGCAGTGCGGTACTAGGGTACGAGCAGTACTTC. It yields the protein CSAVLGYEQYF.

This clonotype has a handful of counts. The chain links TRBV7-9 to TRBJ2-5; D is unclear. V shed 1 base and J shed 4 bases, with 10 bases lying between them. The CDR3 runs to 14 residues. Per germline, CDR1 SEHNR and CDR2 FQNEAQ (reference sequence). DNA for the CDR3: TGTGCCAGCAGCTTAGGAACCCCCCCAGAGACCCAGTACTTC. It is translated as CASSLGTPPETQYF.

This clonotype was counted at least ten times. The chain combines TRBV29-1 with TRBJ1-1, with D maybe TRBD1 (6 bases). Germline CDR1 and CDR2: SQVTM and ANQGSEA. Trimming left V 6 bases short and J 0 bases short, with 11 bases between. This CDR3 is built from 13 residues. The CDR3 DNA sequence: TGCAGCGTCGGACAGACCTTGAACACTGAAGCTTTCTTT. This sequence encodes CSVGQTLNTEAFF. Together with reference TRBV29-1 and TRBJ1-1, the CDR3 gives the full variable domain: SAVISQKPSRDICQRGTSLTIQCQVDSQVTMMFWYRQQPGQSLTLIATANQGSEATYESGFVIDKFPISRPNLTFSTLTVSNMSPEDSSIYLCSVGQTLNTEAFFGQGTRLTVV.

In this sample, this clonotype turned up many times. J is TRBJ1-6 and V is TRBV27; 8 nucleotides line up with TRBD1. Germline lookup yields CDR1 MNHEY and CDR2 SMNVEV (reference sequence). The CDR3 extends over 19 amino acids. Unmatched junction bases numbered 13, after V lost 6 bases and J lost 0 bases. The DNA of the CDR3 is TGTGCCAGCAGCCAGATGATCCGGGACAGGAGCTCCTATAATTCACCCCTCCACTTT. Residues: CASSQMIRDRSSYNSPLHF.

This clonotype has ten or more counts. The chain links TRBV27 to TRBJ1-2, with 8 positions matching TRBD1. The J segment lost 0 bases and the V segment lost 2 bases, leaving 8 bases of the junction unmatched. The germline V gene has CDR1 MNHEY and CDR2 SMNVEV (reference sequence). The CDR3 spans 17 residues. The DNA of the CDR3 is TGTGCCAGCAGTTTAGGCAGGGGGCCGAGCCCTAACTATGGCTACACCTTC. It specifies CASSLGRGPSPNYGYTF.

About this clonotype: At one end the junction does not follow the germline gene, possibly because of a read error. The chain employs TRBV5-1 and TRBJ1-5; D not resolved. Germline CDR1 and CDR2: SGHRS and YFSETQ. The CDR3 loop spans 14 amino acids. CDR3 coding DNA: TGCGCCAGCAGCTTGGGTTATAGCAATCTGCCCCAGCATTTT. Protein sequence: CASSLGYSNLPQHF.

This clonotype was recorded at least ten times. The chain couples TRBV28 to TRBJ2-2; no clear D. The V and J ends lost 3 bases and 7 bases respectively, with 6 bases between them. CDR1 and CDR2 (germline): MDHEN, SYDVKM. This CDR3 region has 12 residues. In nucleotides, the CDR3 is TGTGCCAGCAGTTTCTGGATCGGGGAGCTGTTTTTT. Protein: CASSFWIGELFF.

This clonotype was detected ten times or more. This chain links TRBV2 with TRBJ1-4; possible D gene TRBD1, 6 bases. The CDR3 is made up of 15 amino acids. V lost 8 bases to trimming and J lost 8 bases, with 21 bases between them. CDR1 SNHLY and CDR2 FYNNEI come from the germline V gene. CDR3 sequence reads: CASSRGGSFEEKLFF. CDR3 in DNA: TGTGCCAGCTCCCGTGGGGGCAGCTTTGAAGAAAAACTGTTTTTT.

This clonotype was recorded many times. CDR3 loop: CASSTLGQGRTEAFF. The CDR3 DNA is TGTGCCAGTAGTACCCTGGGACAGGGAAGGACTGAAGCTTTCTTT. V is TRBV19 and J is TRBJ1-1; TRBD1 aligns across 9 bases. V was clipped by 4 bases and J by 5 bases; unmatched bases: 8. The germline CDR1 and CDR2 sequences are LNHDA and SQIVND (reference sequence). The CDR3 loop spans 15 amino acids.

This clonotype was found a few times. CDR3 in DNA: TGTGCCAGCAGCAAGACAGACCTAAAACTTTCCTACGAGCAGTACTTC. Translation gives CASSKTDLKLSYEQYF. The chain links TRBV6-1 to TRBJ2-7, with D possibly matching TRBD1 (5 bases). The CDR3 is made up of 16 amino acids. Germline V gives CDR1 MNHNS, CDR2 SASEGT. Trimming took off 6 bases at V and 1 base at J, with 19 bases between the two ends.

The chain recombines TRBV5-1 with TRBJ2-1; D gene unclear. The V and J ends lost 0 bases and 8 bases respectively, with 12 bases between them. This CDR3 has 14 residues. Germline CDR1 SGHRS, CDR2 YFSETQ. DNA for the CDR3: TGCGCCAGCAGCTTGGGACCCACCGTGGATGAGCAGTTCTTC. It encodes CASSLGPTVDEQFF.